The 19 T cell receptor beta chains in this list originate from one sample, sequenced in a study of high-grade serous ovarian cancer treatment subgroups. Tumor samples were obtained before definitive surgery or chemotherapy. Sequenced by immunoSEQ multiplex PCR; TCRdb stores in-frame clones only, minus some. The repertoire holds 5,000 or so clones, with about 78% as singletons. What was sequenced was tumor tissue. These receptor sequences come from a human donor with high-grade serous ovarian cancer.

The gene calls are TRBV30 and TRBJ2-7; no reliable D call. V was clipped by 1 base and J by 2 bases, with 9 bases between them. Germline CDR1 and CDR2: GTSNPN and SVGIG (reference sequence). The CDR3 sequence is 13 residues long. DNA for the CDR3: TGTGCCTGGAGTGGAGACATTGCCTACGAGCAGTACTTC. It translates to CAWSGDIAYEQYF.

The rearrangement joins TRBV5-4 to TRBJ1-1; D call uncertain. Trimming cost V 4 bases and J 2 bases, with 15 bases left between them. This CDR3 has 15 residues. Germline assignment: CDR1 SGHNT and CDR2 YYREEE (reference sequence). In DNA, the CDR3 is TGTGCCAGCAGCCCAGAGGGCTATGTCAACACTGAAGCTTTCTTT. The encoded protein is CASSPEGYVNTEAFF.

This chain connects TRBV5-5 to TRBJ2-7; D gene ambiguous. CDR1 and CDR2 (germline): SGHKS, YYEKEE (reference sequence). This CDR3 contains 12 residues. Trimming shortened V by 1 base and J by 0 bases, and 2 bases separated the two germline ends. This chain's CDR3 is CASSLSSYEQYF. CDR3 nucleotides: TGTGCCAGCAGCTTGAGCTCCTACGAGCAGTACTTC.

This CDR3 reads CASSPGGQNSPLHF. In nucleotides, the CDR3 is TGTGCCAGCAGTCCGGGAGGTCAGAATTCACCCCTCCACTTT. V is TRBV9 and J is TRBJ1-6, with D hard to call. This CDR3 is 14 amino acids long. Trimming shortened V by 5 bases and J by 7 bases, and 13 bases separated the two germline ends. CDR1 is SGDLS and CDR2 is YYNGEE in the germline V gene. The full variable domain, completed using reference TRBV9 and TRBJ1-6, is DSGVTQTPKHLITATGQRVTLRCSPRSGDLSVYWYQQSLDQGLQFLIQYYNGEERAKGNILERFSAQQFPDLHSELNLSSLELGDSALYFCASSPGGQNSPLHFGNGTRLTVT.

The rearrangement joins TRBV6-1 to TRBJ1-2; D remains ambiguous. The CDR3 totals 15 residues. V lost 2 bases, J lost 4 bases, and 14 bases lay in between. Germline CDR1 MNHNS, CDR2 SASEGT. The CDR3 DNA sequence: TGTGCCAGCAGTGAACCCGGGCGGAATACCTATGGCTACACCTTC. Protein: CASSEPGRNTYGYTF.

This clone is categorized as large. V is TRBV4-3 and J is TRBJ2-7; 7 bases line up with TRBD2. J lost 0 bases, V lost 0 bases, and 2 bases had no gene match. There are 15 residues in the CDR3. In germline, CDR1 is LGHNA, CDR2 YSLEER. The CDR3 spells CASSQEPGGSYEQYF. The CDR3 DNA reads as TGCGCCAGCAGCCAAGAACCGGGGGGCTCCTACGAGCAGTACTTC.

The chain has TRBV19 and TRBJ1-2; weak D call: TRBD1 (6 bases). The CDR3 runs to 13 residues. V lost 1 base and J lost 4, with 7 bases in between. The germline V gene encodes CDR1 LNHDA and CDR2 SQIVND (reference sequence). The CDR3 is CASSIAQGYGYTF. CDR3 DNA sequence: TGTGCCAGTAGTATAGCACAGGGCTATGGCTACACCTTC.

This chain uses TRBV10-3 with TRBJ2-2; TRBD2 aligns across 9 bases. This CDR3 contains 14 residues. Looked up from germline, CDR1 is ENHRY and CDR2 is SYGVKD. Unmatched junction bases numbered 3, after V lost 6 bases and J lost 4 bases. The chain's CDR3 is CAIRPGLATGELFF. CDR3 DNA sequence: TGTGCCATCAGACCGGGACTAGCCACCGGGGAGCTGTTTTTT.

The chain joins TRBV15 to TRBJ2-2; TRBD2 aligns across 9 bases. J lost 4 bases, V lost 0 bases, and 6 bases had no gene match. The germline gives CDR1 LNHNV, CDR2 YYDKDF (reference sequence). This CDR3 comprises 17 residues. CDR3 residues: CATSRDLAGGGTGELFF. The CDR3 DNA reads TGTGCCACCAGCAGAGATCTGGCGGGGGGGGGCACCGGGGAGCTGTTTTTT.

The chain is built from TRBV11-2 and TRBJ1-4; D may be TRBD1 (6 bases). Germline V gives CDR1 SGHAT, CDR2 FQNNGV. This CDR3 region has 15 residues. Trimming removed 5 bases at V and 7 bases at J, with 17 bases between. The CDR3 sequence is CASSPMGGAVEKLFF. DNA of the CDR3: TGTGCCAGCAGCCCGATGGGGGGGGCTGTTGAAAAACTGTTTTTT.

This clone was picked up one time. This chain connects TRBV6-1 to TRBJ1-2; 8 positions agree with TRBD1. The junction had 11 bases not matched to a gene; V was cut back by 3 bases and J by 8 bases. The length of the CDR3 is 15 residues. Germline V gene lookup returns CDR1 MNHNS and CDR2 SASEGT. The DNA for the CDR3 is TGTGCCAGCAGTGATTTTTCGCAGGGGGCGCGGGGCTACACCTTC. The encoded protein is CASSDFSQGARGYTF.

The chain couples TRBV7-4 to TRBJ1-2, with D hard to call. Per germline, CDR1 SGHVT and CDR2 SQSDAQ. The CDR3 consists of 13 residues. Trimming removed 1 base at V and 8 bases at J, with 11 bases between. The CDR3 here is CASSLGDEEGYTF. CDR3 coding DNA: TGTGCCAGCAGCTTAGGAGATGAGGAGGGCTACACCTTC.

The rearrangement uses TRBV10-1 and TRBJ2-1, with 15 bases identical to TRBD2. Germline V gene sequence: CDR1 WNHNN, CDR2 SYGVQD (reference sequence). The trim removed 3 bases at V and 4 bases at J, leaving 7 bases unmatched. The CDR3 is 18 residues long. The CDR3 region has the DNA TGCGCCAGCAGTGATCTCATGGGACTAGCGGGGGGTTACAATGAGCAGTTCTTC. It specifies CASSDLMGLAGGYNEQFF.

This clone was seen only a few times. V is TRBV4-3 and J is TRBJ2-7, with D perhaps TRBD2 (5 bases). Trimming stripped 0 bases from V and 7 bases from J, with 10 bases between. Germline assignment: CDR1 LGHNA and CDR2 YSLEER. CDR3 size: 13 residues. CDR3 region: CASSQEGWEEQYF. CDR3 in DNA: TGCGCCAGCAGCCAAGAGGGATGGGAGGAGCAGTACTTC.

The count of this clone is one. J is TRBJ1-1 and V is TRBV5-4; D perhaps matches TRBD1 (5 bases). The CDR3 sequence is 14 residues long. Deletions cut 9 bases from V and 0 bases from J, with 15 bases between. The germline gives CDR1 SGHNT, CDR2 YYREEE (reference sequence). CDR3 sequence reads: CATKGGALNTEAFF. The CDR3 DNA is TGTGCCACCAAGGGAGGGGCATTGAACACTGAAGCTTTCTTT.

This chain joins TRBV5-1 and TRBJ2-3; no clear D. CDR1 SGHRS and CDR2 YFSETQ come from the germline V gene. This CDR3 spans 15 amino acids. V was trimmed by 0 bases and J by 0 bases, leaving 8 bases between them. The CDR3 is CASSLAGGSTDTQYF. In DNA form, the CDR3 reads TGCGCCAGCAGCTTGGCAGGTGGGAGCACAGATACGCAGTATTTT.

This clone was seen a single time. The chain has TRBV11-3 and TRBJ2-1; D is uncertain. V lost 5 bases and J 6 bases, leaving 11 bases between the germline ends. From germline, CDR1 is SGHNT and CDR2 YENEEA. The CDR3 has 13 residues. The CDR3 spells CASSPNALNEQFF. The CDR3 DNA reads TGTGCCAGCAGCCCCAACGCGCTCAATGAGCAGTTCTTC.

The genes are TRBV2 and TRBJ2-5; tentatively, D is TRBD2 (5 bases). Germline V gives CDR1 SNHLY, CDR2 FYNNEI. V lost 8 bases and J 6 bases, leaving 19 bases between the germline ends. CDR3 length equals 14 residues. The DNA for the CDR3 is TGTGCCAGCCGGTATGGGAGTTCCGAGAAGACCCAGTACTTC. This encodes CASRYGSSEKTQYF.

This clone was counted only a few times. This rearrangement joins TRBV7-2 to TRBJ1-5; D is undetermined. Trimming pared 1 base from V and 7 bases from J, leaving 14 bases between. The CDR3 covers 15 residues. Germline CDR1 SGHTA, CDR2 FQGNSA. CDR3 coding DNA: TGTGCCAGCAGCTTAGAGTTGGCGGTTGGACAGCCCCAGCATTTT. Protein sequence: CASSLELAVGQPQHF.